The 10 T cell receptor beta chains reported below all come from one sample, sequenced in a study of blood T cell repertoires in COVID-19. The data were produced by immunoSEQ multiplex PCR, yet TCRdb's version contains in-frame clones alone and is incomplete. The sample includes 270,000 or so clones, about 80% seen only once; the top ten take 8% to 9.5%. Input material: peripheral blood. The receptors originated from a woman aged 45-59 years who had recovered from COVID-19.

The V gene is TRBV10-3, the J gene TRBJ1-2, with D unclear. In germline, CDR1 is ENHRY, CDR2 SYGVKD. The CDR3 consists of 11 residues. Trimming pared 8 bases from V and 6 bases from J, leaving 10 bases between. This CDR3 is CAILRQDGYTF. The CDR3 nucleotides are TGTGCCATCTTAAGGCAGGATGGCTACACCTTC.

V gene TRBV7-8 combines with J gene TRBJ1-6; 7 nucleotides agree with TRBD1. The CDR3 totals 18 residues. Germline V lookup: CDR1 SGHVS, CDR2 FQNEAQ. J lost 8 bases, V lost 1 base, and 14 bases had no gene match. For the CDR3, the DNA is TGTGCCAGCAGCTTAGTTCTTCCCACCGGGACAGTCGATTCACCCCTCCACTTT. Encoded protein: CASSLVLPTGTVDSPLHF. Full variable domain (outside the CDR3, taken from reference TRBV7-8 and TRBJ1-6): GAGVSQSPRYKVAKRGQDVALRCDPISGHVSLFWYQQALGQGPEFLTYFQNEAQLDKSGLPSDRFFAERPEGSVSTLKIQRTQQEDSAVYLCASSLVLPTGTVDSPLHFGNGTRLTVT.

The V and J genes are TRBV30 and TRBJ2-7; TRBD1 matches 8 bases. V was pared by 4 bases and J by 4 bases, with 3 bases of the junction left unmatched. CDR1 is GTSNPN and CDR2 is SVGIG in the germline V gene (reference sequence). The CDR3 is 12 residues long. CDR3 nucleotide sequence: TGTGCCTGGACCAGGGGGCGGTACGAGCAGTACTTC. Encoded protein: CAWTRGRYEQYF.

V and J are TRBV4-1 and TRBJ1-1, with 9 bases matching TRBD1. The CDR3 consists of 17 residues. V lost 2 bases, J lost 0 bases, and 7 bases stayed unmatched. The V gene's germline CDR1 is MGHRA and CDR2 YSYEKL. The chain's CDR3 is CASSQQGQGSLNTEAFF. In nucleotides, the CDR3 is TGCGCCAGCAGCCAACAAGGACAGGGGTCCCTGAACACTGAAGCTTTCTTT.

The V call is TRBV5-4, the J call TRBJ2-7; TRBD2 matches 9 bases. This CDR3 has 17 residues. Unmatched junction bases numbered 8, after V lost 1 base and J lost 0 bases. CDR1 SGHNT and CDR2 YYREEE come from the germline V gene (reference sequence). The CDR3 nucleotides are TGTGCCAGCAGCTTGAAGTGGGCTAGCGGGATCTCCTACGAGCAGTACTTC. Translation: CASSLKWASGISYEQYF.

The CDR3 spells CASSPNSGAYNEQFF. The CDR3 DNA is TGCGCCAGCAGCCCGAACAGCGGAGCCTACAATGAGCAGTTCTTC. The chain couples TRBV5-1 to TRBJ2-1; a possible D gene is TRBD2 (5 bases). Germline V CDR1 and CDR2: SGHRS, YFSETQ. The CDR3 spans 15 residues. V was cut by 4 bases and J by 2 bases, with 13 bases left in between.

The chain joins TRBV12-3 or TRBV12-4 to TRBJ1-4; D may be TRBD1 (5 bases). V was trimmed by 6 bases and J by 8 bases, leaving 10 bases between them. The CDR3 has 12 residues. The CDR3 sequence is CASRRGGEKLFF. Here the CDR3 DNA reads TGTGCCAGCAGGAGGGGAGGAGAAAAACTGTTTTTT.

This chain links TRBV4-1 with TRBJ2-1, with 14 bases identical to TRBD2. The trim removed 1 base at V and 4 bases at J, leaving 6 bases unmatched. This CDR3 contains 18 residues. Germline CDR1 is MGHRA and CDR2 is YSYEKL. The CDR3 DNA sequence: TGCGCCAGCAGCCAAGTCGGACTAGCGGGGGGCCGGTACAATGAGCAGTTCTTC. This sequence encodes CASSQVGLAGGRYNEQFF.

The J gene is TRBJ2-7, the V gene TRBV7-8; D is perhaps TRBD2 (6 bases). CDR3 length: 14 residues. The V gene lost 3 bases and the J gene lost 3 bases, with 12 bases spanning the gap. Germline-derived CDR1 and CDR2 are SGHVS and FQNEAQ. CDR3 sequence reads: CASSFLPGSYEQYF. CDR3 in DNA: TGTGCCAGCAGCTTTCTTCCCGGGAGCTACGAGCAGTACTTC.

V and J are TRBV24-1 and TRBJ1-5, with D possibly matching TRBD1 (6 bases). Germline CDR1 KGHDR, CDR2 SFDVKD. Trimming shortened V by 2 bases and J by 1 base, and 11 bases separated the two germline ends. The CDR3 spans 16 residues. CDR3 sequence: CATSDSGGVSNQPQHF. In DNA form, the CDR3 reads TGTGCCACCAGTGATTCGGGGGGCGTCAGCAATCAGCCCCAGCATTTT.